The 21 T cell receptor beta chains below come from one sample, sequenced in a study of blood T cell repertoires in COVID-19. TCRdb's copy holds only in-frame clones and misses some; the assay was immunoSEQ multiplex PCR. This table has around 220,000 clones, roughly 80% appearing once. Sample: peripheral blood. The receptors originated from a human donor in a cohort sampled during active COVID-19.

V and J are TRBV7-2 and TRBJ1-1; tentatively, D is TRBD1 (5 bases). The CDR3 extends over 13 amino acids. CDR1 is SGHTA and CDR2 is FQGNSA in the germline V gene. Trimming removed 2 bases at V and 7 bases at J, with 11 bases between. CDR3: CASSLQLGREAFF. CDR3 nucleotides: TGTGCCAGCAGCTTACAGTTGGGGCGTGAAGCTTTCTTT. Variable domain in full (rest from reference TRBV7-2 and TRBJ1-1): GAGVSQSPSNKVTEKGKDVELRCDPISGHTALYWYRQSLGQGLEFLIYFQGNSAPDKSGLPSDRFSAERTGGSVSTLTIQRTQQEDSAVYLCASSLQLGREAFFGQGTRLTVV.

The V call is TRBV24-1, the J call TRBJ1-2; D is ambiguous. V lost 10 bases, J lost 8 bases, and 19 bases lay in between. Germline values: CDR1 KGHDR, CDR2 SFDVKD. The CDR3 is 13 residues long. The CDR3 bases are TGTGCCACTGGAGCGGACCCTCCCGGCGGCTACACCTTC. Protein product: CATGADPPGGYTF.

This rearrangement joins TRBV18 to TRBJ2-1; no firm D call. CDR3 size: 16 residues. V shed 3 bases and J shed 2 bases, with 14 bases lying between them. Germline V gene sequence: CDR1 KGHSH, CDR2 LQKENI. The chain's CDR3 is CASSPRSPTPYNEQFF. CDR3 coding DNA: TGTGCCAGCTCACCCCGATCCCCGACTCCCTACAATGAGCAGTTCTTC.

This chain uses TRBV7-9 with TRBJ2-7, with a tentative D call TRBD1 (7 bases). Germline V lookup: CDR1 SEHNR, CDR2 FQNEAQ (reference sequence). With 6 bases removed from V and 0 bases from J, the gap between germline ends came to 9 bases. The CDR3 is 13 residues long. The CDR3 is CASREGASYEQYF. The CDR3 bases are TGTGCCAGCAGGGAGGGGGCCTCCTACGAGCAGTACTTC. Together with reference TRBV7-9 and TRBJ2-7, the CDR3 gives the full variable domain: DTGVSQNPRHKITKRGQNVTFRCDPISEHNRLYWYRQTLGQGPEFLTYFQNEAQLEKSRLLSDRFSAERPKGSFSTLEIQRTEQGDSAMYLCASREGASYEQYFGPGTRLTVT.

The chain links TRBV7-8 to TRBJ2-7; TRBD2 aligns across 7 bases. From germline, CDR1 is SGHVS and CDR2 FQNEAQ. This CDR3 region has 14 residues. The ends lost 1 base at V and 5 bases at J; junction bases unmatched: 5. For the CDR3, the DNA is TGTGCCAGCAGCTTAGTTGAGACTAGCAACGAGCAGTACTTC. Protein: CASSLVETSNEQYF.

CDR3 sequence reads: CASSLGLAAPLGTQYF. Here the CDR3 DNA reads TGCGCCAGCAGCTTGGGACTAGCGGCCCCACTTGGTACGCAGTATTTT. This chain uses TRBV5-1 with TRBJ2-3, with 9 nucleotides matching TRBD2. The germline V gene has CDR1 SGHRS and CDR2 YFSETQ. This CDR3 region has 16 residues. J was trimmed by 8 bases and V by 0 bases; bases with no gene match: 10.

The genes are TRBV5-6 and TRBJ2-1; D possibly corresponds to TRBD2 (6 bases). CDR1 is SGHDT, CDR2 YYEEEE, per germline. The ends were cut back, 0 bases at V and 4 bases at J, with 14 bases in the middle. This CDR3 comprises 16 residues. The CDR3 region has the DNA TGTGCCAGCAGCTTGGCCGGAGGGAGTCCATACAATGAGCAGTTCTTC. Its translation: CASSLAGGSPYNEQFF.

The V and J genes are TRBV9 and TRBJ1-2; TRBD1 is a possible D gene (6 bases). CDR3 length: 16 amino acids. The germline V gene has CDR1 SGDLS and CDR2 YYNGEE. V lost 2 bases, J lost 0 bases, and 14 bases lay in between. DNA for the CDR3: TGTGCCAGCAGCGTGGGGGACACCAGGACTAACTATGGCTACACCTTC. It specifies CASSVGDTRTNYGYTF.

The chain combines TRBV4-3 with TRBJ2-7, with D possibly matching TRBD2 (5 bases). Trimming removed 0 bases at V and 1 base at J, with 10 bases between. This CDR3 contains 15 residues. Germline V gives CDR1 LGHNA, CDR2 YSLEER. CDR3: CASSQDLGLSYEQYF. In DNA, the CDR3 is TGCGCCAGCAGCCAAGATCTTGGACTTTCCTACGAGCAGTACTTC.

The chain employs TRBV19 and TRBJ1-5; the match to TRBD1 covers 7 bases. CDR1 and CDR2 from the germline V gene are LNHDA and SQIVND (reference sequence). The V gene end was trimmed by 2 bases and the J gene end by 6 bases; junction bases not matched to a gene: 4. The CDR3 loop spans 14 amino acids. DNA of the CDR3: TGTGCCAGTAGTATAATAGGGGGCTCTCAGCCCCAGCATTTT. Encoded protein: CASSIIGGSQPQHF.

The chain joins TRBV28 to TRBJ1-2; 7 bases line up with TRBD1. After removal of 5 bases from V and 8 bases from J, the junction contained 8 bases not matched to a gene. The germline V gene has CDR1 MDHEN and CDR2 SYDVKM. CDR3 length equals 13 residues. The CDR3 protein is CASSNTGARGYTF. The CDR3 DNA is TGTGCCAGCAGTAACACAGGGGCTAGAGGCTACACCTTC.

This clone was counted between two and nine times. This rearrangement joins TRBV27 to TRBJ2-7; D call uncertain. CDR1 MNHEY and CDR2 SMNVEV come from the germline V gene (reference sequence). The ends were cut back, 2 bases at V and 3 bases at J, with 8 bases in the middle. The CDR3 has 13 amino acids. CDR3 in amino acids: CASSLDQDYEQYF. The CDR3 coding sequence is TGTGCCAGCAGTTTAGACCAGGACTACGAGCAGTACTTC.

This clone occurred a few times. This chain uses TRBV7-2 with TRBJ2-7; 8 bases are a match to TRBD2. CDR1 is SGHTA, CDR2 FQGNSA, per germline. V gave up 6 bases and J gave up 2 bases; unmatched junction bases: 9. The CDR3 contains 15 residues. The CDR3 sequence: CASSSRSGLAYEQYF. As DNA, the CDR3 is TGTGCCAGCAGTAGCCGTTCGGGACTAGCCTACGAGCAGTACTTC.

This chain connects TRBV5-1 to TRBJ2-7; the match to TRBD2 covers 10 bases. The CDR3 runs 16 residues. With V trimmed by 2 bases and J by 3 bases, 8 bases remained unmatched. CDR1 and CDR2 (germline): SGHRS, YFSETQ. The chain's CDR3 is CASSLYLAGEGYEQYF. The CDR3 coding sequence is TGCGCCAGCAGCTTATACCTAGCGGGAGAAGGCTACGAGCAGTACTTC.

The CDR3 reads CASSPGDRGGNNEKLFF. CDR3 nucleotides: TGTGCCAGCAGCCCAGGGGACAGGGGAGGGAATAATGAAAAACTGTTTTTT. J is TRBJ1-4 and V is TRBV7-9; 10 positions agree with TRBD1. Germline CDR1 and CDR2: SEHNR and FQNEAQ (reference sequence). V shed 5 bases, J shed 4 bases, and the junction held 10 bases outside the gene matches. This CDR3 is built from 17 residues.

The chain joins TRBV6-6 to TRBJ1-1; 10 nucleotides agree with TRBD1. Trimming cost V 4 bases and J 5 bases; bases outside gene matches: 10. This CDR3 has 16 residues. The germline gives CDR1 MNHNY, CDR2 SVGAGI (reference sequence). For the CDR3, the DNA is TGTGCCAGCAGTTTCGGGACAGGGGATGTTAAGACTGAAGCTTTCTTT. Encoded protein: CASSFGTGDVKTEAFF.

This clone turned up a few times. The chain is built from TRBV2 and TRBJ1-1, with D possibly matching TRBD1 (6 bases). The CDR3 covers 13 residues. Germline values: CDR1 SNHLY, CDR2 FYNNEI. Trimming left V 5 bases short and J 9 bases short, with 16 bases between. The CDR3 region is CASSPRQDTQAFF. The CDR3 DNA reads TGTGCCAGCAGTCCTCGACAGGACACCCAAGCTTTCTTT.

V is TRBV28 and J is TRBJ1-1, with D maybe TRBD1 (6 bases). In germline, CDR1 is MDHEN, CDR2 SYDVKM. Trimming took 5 bases from V and 4 from J, leaving 14 bases between them. The CDR3 spans 14 residues. The CDR3: CASSLGQRVTEAFF. The CDR3 DNA reads TGTGCCAGCAGTCTTGGACAGAGAGTCACTGAAGCTTTCTTT.

V and J are TRBV4-2 and TRBJ2-7, with D uncertain. V gave up 0 bases and J gave up 5 bases, with 14 bases separating them. This CDR3 contains 15 residues. The germline V gene has CDR1 LGHNA and CDR2 YNFKEQ. The CDR3 here is CASSQDLRRMDEQYF. The CDR3 bases are TGTGCCAGCAGCCAAGATCTGAGGAGAATGGACGAGCAGTACTTC.

The chain combines TRBV27 with TRBJ1-1; D is possibly TRBD1 (6 bases). This CDR3 spans 15 amino acids. CDR1 is MNHEY, CDR2 SMNVEV, per germline (reference sequence). Trimming removed 1 base from V and 7 bases from J, with 16 bases in between. In nucleotides, the CDR3 is TGTGCCAGCAGTTTATTTGAGGGGGGGGAGAGTGAAGCTTTCTTT. Encoded protein: CASSLFEGGESEAFF.

Comments on this clone: Other DNA sequences in this specimen translate into the identical CDR3. CDR3 residues: CASSLSRDNEQFF. Here the CDR3 DNA reads TGTGCCAGCAGCTTAAGCAGGGACAATGAGCAGTTCTTC. V and J are TRBV7-2 and TRBJ2-1; D may be TRBD1 (5 bases). Trimming removed 2 bases from V and 5 bases from J, with 7 bases in between. The CDR3 has 13 amino acids. Germline CDR1 is SGHTA and CDR2 is FQGNSA.